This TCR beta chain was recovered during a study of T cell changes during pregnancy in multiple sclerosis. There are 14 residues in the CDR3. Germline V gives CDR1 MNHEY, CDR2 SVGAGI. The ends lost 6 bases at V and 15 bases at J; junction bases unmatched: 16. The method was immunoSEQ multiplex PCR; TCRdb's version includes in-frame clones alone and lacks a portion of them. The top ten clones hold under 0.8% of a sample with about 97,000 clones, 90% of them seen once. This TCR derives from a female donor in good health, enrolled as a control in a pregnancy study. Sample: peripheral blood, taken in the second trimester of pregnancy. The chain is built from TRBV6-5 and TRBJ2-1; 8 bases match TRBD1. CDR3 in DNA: TGTGCCAGCAGAGCGACAGGGGTACCCGAGCGGTCGTTCTTC. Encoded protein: CASRATGVPERSFF.